This record looks at one T cell receptor (beta chain) sequence and its context. Produced via immunoSEQ multiplex PCR; TCRdb's table is partial and in-frame only. This sample has approximately 13,000 clones, with 70% to 90% found just once. The data derive from a study of chemoradiotherapy in HPV16-positive cancers. This CDR3 spans 13 amino acids. Between the trimmed V and J ends, which lost 2 bases and 8 bases, there was a span of 13 bases. Germline V lookup: CDR1 SGDLS, CDR2 YYNGEE. The sequences come from blood, collected from a patient who underwent chemoradiotherapy. The chain has TRBV9 and TRBJ1-2; tentatively, D is TRBD1 (5 bases). This TCR came from a human donor with HPV-associated anogenital cancer. The CDR3 is CASSVEGLGGYTF. The CDR3 DNA sequence: TGTGCCAGCAGCGTTGAGGGGTTGGGGGGCTACACCTTC.